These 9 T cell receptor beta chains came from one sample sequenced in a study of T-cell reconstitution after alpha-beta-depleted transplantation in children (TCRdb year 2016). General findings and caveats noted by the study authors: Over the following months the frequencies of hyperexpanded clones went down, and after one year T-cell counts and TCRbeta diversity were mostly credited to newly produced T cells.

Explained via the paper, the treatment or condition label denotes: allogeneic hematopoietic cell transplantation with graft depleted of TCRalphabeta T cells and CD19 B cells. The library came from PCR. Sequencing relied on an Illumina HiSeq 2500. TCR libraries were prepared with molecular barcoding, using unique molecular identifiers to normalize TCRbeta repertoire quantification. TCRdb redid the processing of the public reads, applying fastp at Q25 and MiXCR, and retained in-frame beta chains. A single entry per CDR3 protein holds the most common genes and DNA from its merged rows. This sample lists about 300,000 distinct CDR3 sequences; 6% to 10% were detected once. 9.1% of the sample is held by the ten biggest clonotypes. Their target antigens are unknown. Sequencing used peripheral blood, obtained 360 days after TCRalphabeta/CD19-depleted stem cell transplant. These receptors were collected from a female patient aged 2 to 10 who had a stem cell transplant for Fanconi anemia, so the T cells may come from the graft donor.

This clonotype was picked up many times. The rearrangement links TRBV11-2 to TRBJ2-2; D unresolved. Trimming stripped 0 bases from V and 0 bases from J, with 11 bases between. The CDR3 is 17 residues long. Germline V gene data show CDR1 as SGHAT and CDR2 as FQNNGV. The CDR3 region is CASSLDAGGANTGELFF. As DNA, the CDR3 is TGTGCCAGCAGCTTAGATGCCGGCGGCGCGAACACCGGGGAGCTGTTTTTT.

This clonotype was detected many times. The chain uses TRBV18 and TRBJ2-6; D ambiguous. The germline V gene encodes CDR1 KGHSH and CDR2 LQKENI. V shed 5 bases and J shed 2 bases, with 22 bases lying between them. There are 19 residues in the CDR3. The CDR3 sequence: CASSAIAAVRSTGANVLTF. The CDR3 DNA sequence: TGTGCCAGCTCAGCTATTGCGGCGGTCCGGTCTACTGGGGCCAACGTCCTGACTTTC.

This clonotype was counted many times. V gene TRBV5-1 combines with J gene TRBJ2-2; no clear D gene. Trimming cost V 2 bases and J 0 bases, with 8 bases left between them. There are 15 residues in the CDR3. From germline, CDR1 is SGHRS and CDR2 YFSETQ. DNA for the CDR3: TGCGCCAGCAGCTTAAGGCCTCCGAACACCGGGGAGCTGTTTTTT. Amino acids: CASSLRPPNTGELFF.

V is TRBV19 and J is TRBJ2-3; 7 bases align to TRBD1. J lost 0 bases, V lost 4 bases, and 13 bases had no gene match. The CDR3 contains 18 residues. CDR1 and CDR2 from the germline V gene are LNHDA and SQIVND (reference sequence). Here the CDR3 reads CASSKGSTGDPSTDTQYF. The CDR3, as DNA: TGTGCCAGTAGTAAAGGCTCCACAGGGGATCCTAGCACAGATACGCAGTATTTT.

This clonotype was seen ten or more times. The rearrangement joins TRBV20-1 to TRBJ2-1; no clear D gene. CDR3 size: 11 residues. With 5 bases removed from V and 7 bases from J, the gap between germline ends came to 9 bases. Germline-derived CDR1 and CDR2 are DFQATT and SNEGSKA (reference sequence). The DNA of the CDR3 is TGCAGTGCTCCCCCCGGGAATGAGCAGTTCTTC. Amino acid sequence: CSAPPGNEQFF.

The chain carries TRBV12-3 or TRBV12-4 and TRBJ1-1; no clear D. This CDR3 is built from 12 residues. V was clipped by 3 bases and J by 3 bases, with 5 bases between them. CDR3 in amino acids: CASSFADTEAFF. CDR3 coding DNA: TGTGCCAGCAGTTTTGCAGACACTGAAGCTTTCTTT.

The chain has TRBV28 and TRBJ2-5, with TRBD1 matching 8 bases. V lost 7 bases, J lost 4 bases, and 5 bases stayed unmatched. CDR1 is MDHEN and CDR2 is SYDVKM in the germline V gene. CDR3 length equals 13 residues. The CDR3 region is CASTEQGGETQYF. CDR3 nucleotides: TGTGCCAGCACCGAACAGGGGGGAGAGACCCAGTACTTC.

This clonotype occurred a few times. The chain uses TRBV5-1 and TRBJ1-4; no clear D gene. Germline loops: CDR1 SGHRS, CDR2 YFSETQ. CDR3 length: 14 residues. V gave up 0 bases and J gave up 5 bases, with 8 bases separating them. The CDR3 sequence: CASSLVNPNEKLFF. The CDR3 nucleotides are TGCGCCAGCAGCTTGGTGAACCCAAATGAAAAACTGTTTTTT.

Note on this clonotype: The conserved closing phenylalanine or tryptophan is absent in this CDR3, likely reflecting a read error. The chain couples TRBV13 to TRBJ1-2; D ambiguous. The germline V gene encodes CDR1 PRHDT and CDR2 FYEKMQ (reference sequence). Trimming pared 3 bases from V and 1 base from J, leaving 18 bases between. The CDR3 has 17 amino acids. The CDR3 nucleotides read TGTGCCAGCAGCTTCGAGGGAGGCCTGAGGATTAACTATGGCTACACCCTC. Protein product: CASSFEGGLRINYGYTL.